These 29 T cell receptor beta chains share one sample of origin, sequenced in a study of blood T cell repertoires in COVID-19. The table came from immunoSEQ multiplex PCR; TCRdb's copy has only in-frame clones and leaves some out. In the table there are around 30,000 clones, about 75% of which are singletons. Sequencing used peripheral blood. The receptors shown here come from a man of 80 years or more with active or convalescent COVID-19.

The CDR3 DNA sequence: TGCGCCAGCAGGAGGGATCGGGAAGGATCCCTCCACTTT. The encoded protein is CASRRDREGSLHF. The chain has TRBV5-1 and TRBJ1-6; D gene unclear. The V end lost 5 bases, the J end lost 14 bases, and 17 bases lay between the germline ends. The CDR3 consists of 13 residues. Germline assignment: CDR1 SGHRS and CDR2 YFSETQ.

The chain carries TRBV7-9 and TRBJ2-5, with D possibly matching TRBD2 (5 bases). The CDR3 runs to 14 residues. V was cut by 5 bases and J by 5 bases, with 15 bases left in between. Germline CDR1 SEHNR, CDR2 FQNEAQ (reference sequence). Here the CDR3 reads CASSQTGWGETQYF. CDR3 nucleotide sequence: TGTGCCAGCAGCCAGACGGGGTGGGGTGAGACCCAGTACTTC.

The chain combines TRBV7-2 with TRBJ1-5; 7 bases are a match to TRBD1. The CDR3 is 12 amino acids. V trimming: 5 bases; J trimming: 15 bases; junction bases outside the gene matches: 10. Germline lookup yields CDR1 SGHTA and CDR2 FQGNSA. The CDR3 reads CASSRDRDPMHF. DNA of the CDR3: TGTGCCAGCAGCCGGGACAGAGATCCTATGCATTTT. The complete variable domain, with remaining parts taken from reference TRBV7-2 and TRBJ1-5, reads GAGVSQSPSNKVTEKGKDVELRCDPISGHTALYWYRQSLGQGLEFLIYFQGNSAPDKSGLPSDRFSAERTGGSVSTLTIQRTQQEDSAVYLCASSRDRDPMHFGDGTRLSIL.

The chain carries TRBV3-1 (or the pseudogene TRBV3-2) and TRBJ2-1, with a possible D match to TRBD2 (5 bases). V lost 3 bases and J lost 3, with 9 bases in between. This CDR3 spans 14 amino acids. CDR1 is LGHDT, CDR2 YNNKEL, per germline (reference sequence). CDR3 loop: CASSHSSLYNEQFF. CDR3 coding DNA: TGTGCCAGCAGCCATTCTAGCCTCTACAATGAGCAGTTCTTC.

This clone is labeled medium-sized (0.01 to 0.1%). This rearrangement joins TRBV19 to TRBJ2-5, with TRBD1 as a possible D gene (6 bases). V was cut by 3 bases and J by 8 bases, with 10 bases left in between. Germline loops: CDR1 LNHDA, CDR2 SQIVND (reference sequence). The CDR3 runs 12 residues. CDR3 coding DNA: TGTGCCAGTAGTATTGAGGGGACAACCCAGTACTTC. Amino acids: CASSIEGTTQYF.

This clone occurred a few times. The chain recombines TRBV30 with TRBJ2-7, with 10 bases fitting TRBD2. Per the germline V gene, CDR1 is GTSNPN and CDR2 is SVGIG (reference sequence). V lost 5 bases and J lost 5; bases outside the gene matches: 12. The CDR3 has 15 amino acids. The CDR3 DNA follows: TGTGCCTGGGACAACAAGGGACTAGCGCAGAACGAGCAGTACTTC. Protein product: CAWDNKGLAQNEQYF.

The chain uses TRBV5-1 and TRBJ1-1; no firm D call. The ends were cut back, 2 bases at V and 1 base at J, with 12 bases in the middle. CDR3 length equals 15 residues. In germline, CDR1 is SGHRS, CDR2 YFSETQ. The CDR3 reads CASSFSQTANTEAFF. The CDR3, as DNA: TGCGCCAGCAGCTTCTCCCAAACAGCGAACACTGAAGCTTTCTTT.

The chain employs TRBV3-1 (or the pseudogene TRBV3-2) and TRBJ1-1, with 9 bases that match TRBD1. Germline CDR1 reads LGHDT; CDR2 reads YNNKEL (reference sequence). V lost 3 bases to trimming and J lost 8 bases; unmatched junction nucleotides: 7. This CDR3 is 14 amino acids long. Here the CDR3 reads CASSQPGQGIEAFF. CDR3 in DNA: TGTGCCAGCAGCCAGCCAGGACAGGGGATCGAAGCTTTCTTT.

The rearrangement links TRBV3-1 (or the pseudogene TRBV3-2) to TRBJ2-5; 10 bases map to TRBD2. The CDR3 is 18 amino acids. With V trimmed by 4 bases and J by 2 bases, 13 bases remained unmatched. The germline V gene has CDR1 LGHDT and CDR2 YNNKEL (reference sequence). The CDR3, as DNA: TGTGCCAGCAGCCCGACAGAACTTGGGACTAGCGTACAAGAGACCCAGTACTTC. It codes for CASSPTELGTSVQETQYF.

This sequence joins TRBV9 and TRBJ1-3; TRBD1 matches 7 bases. J gave up 1 base and V 3 bases, and 7 bases lay outside the gene matches. Germline CDR1 SGDLS, CDR2 YYNGEE. The CDR3 has 16 amino acids. The CDR3 bases are TGTGCCAGCAGCGCCGTCCAGGGGGTTTCTGGAAACACCATATATTTT. It translates to CASSAVQGVSGNTIYF.

The genes are TRBV12-5 and TRBJ2-1; 8 bases are shared with TRBD1. V gave up 4 bases and J gave up 6 bases; unmatched junction bases: 5. The germline V gene encodes CDR1 LGHNT and CDR2 FRNRAP. The CDR3 extends over 14 amino acids. The chain's CDR3 is CASGYGQGGNEQFF. CDR3 sequence (DNA): TGTGCTAGTGGTTACGGACAGGGCGGCAATGAGCAGTTCTTC.

This sequence joins TRBV28 and TRBJ2-7; TRBD1 agrees at 9 bases. From germline, CDR1 is MDHEN and CDR2 SYDVKM. This CDR3 has 15 residues. Losses at the gene ends were 4 bases for V and 4 bases for J; bases not matched to a gene: 8. This CDR3 reads CASSSMGTGRYEQYF. In nucleotides, the CDR3 is TGTGCCAGCAGTTCAATGGGGACAGGGAGGTACGAGCAGTACTTC.

The CDR3 DNA follows: TGCGCCAGCAGCCCCTCGACAGGGGGCCGCATGGGGACCCAGTACTTC. This sequence encodes CASSPSTGGRMGTQYF. The chain carries TRBV4-3 and TRBJ2-5; 10 bases are shared with TRBD1. In germline, CDR1 is LGHNA, CDR2 YSLEER. CDR3 length: 16 amino acids. The ends lost 4 bases at V and 7 bases at J; junction bases unmatched: 12.

The chain's CDR3 is CASSIRLAGGPRNEQFF. The CDR3 nucleotides read TGTGCCAGTAGTATCCGGCTAGCGGGAGGTCCGCGGAATGAGCAGTTCTTC. The V gene is TRBV19, the J gene TRBJ2-1; 11 bases align to TRBD2. Germline CDR1 LNHDA, CDR2 SQIVND (reference sequence). After removal of 3 bases from V and 7 bases from J, the junction contained 11 bases not matched to a gene. The CDR3 covers 17 residues.

The rearrangement joins TRBV29-1 to TRBJ1-1, with 9 bases fitting TRBD1. Germline assignment: CDR1 SQVTM and CDR2 ANQGSEA. The length of the CDR3 is 14 residues. V lost 7 bases, J lost 0 bases, and 6 bases stayed unmatched. CDR3 sequence (DNA): TGCAGCGGGACAGGGGCAACGTTGAACACTGAAGCTTTCTTT. It specifies CSGTGATLNTEAFF.

This clone has just a few counts. This chain connects TRBV30 to TRBJ1-1; D may be TRBD1 (6 bases). The V end lost 5 bases, the J end lost 0 bases, and 16 bases lay between the germline ends. In germline, CDR1 is GTSNPN, CDR2 SVGIG (reference sequence). The CDR3 spans 15 residues. In DNA form, the CDR3 reads TGTGCCTGGGACATCGGGACATTCATGAACACTGAAGCTTTCTTT. It specifies CAWDIGTFMNTEAFF.

CDR3 coding DNA: TGTGCCAGCAGTTCAACAGGGGGCGGGTCCTACAATGAGCAGTTCTTC. This codes for CASSSTGGGSYNEQFF. V is TRBV28 and J is TRBJ2-1; 9 bases align to TRBD1. Trimming cost V 4 bases and J 1 base; bases outside gene matches: 5. CDR3 length: 16 amino acids. Germline V CDR1 and CDR2: MDHEN, SYDVKM.

The chain joins TRBV5-1 to TRBJ2-1; D may be TRBD2 (6 bases). This CDR3 comprises 15 residues. The germline gives CDR1 SGHRS, CDR2 YFSETQ. V was cut by 0 bases and J by 7 bases, with 14 bases left in between. In DNA form, the CDR3 reads TGCGCCAGCAGCTTGGGGGGGGAGTCCAGGAATGAGCAGTTCTTC. Its protein product is CASSLGGESRNEQFF. Full variable domain (remainder filled in from reference TRBV5-1 and TRBJ2-1): KAGVTQTPRYLIKTRGQQVTLSCSPISGHRSVSWYQQTPGQGLQFLFEYFSETQRNKGNFPGRFSGRQFSNSRSEMNVSTLELGDSALYLCASSLGGESRNEQFFGPGTRLTVL.

The chain couples TRBV5-4 to TRBJ2-5; 7 nucleotides line up with TRBD1. Trimming cost V 1 base and J 4 bases; bases outside gene matches: 7. Germline V gene data show CDR1 as SGHNT and CDR2 as YYREEE (reference sequence). The CDR3 has 15 amino acids. CDR3: CASSLSGQKGETQYF. The CDR3 DNA reads TGTGCCAGCAGCTTGTCGGGACAGAAAGGAGAGACCCAGTACTTC.

The chain combines TRBV7-2 with TRBJ1-2; TRBD1 might be the D (6 bases). V lost 4 bases, J lost 7 bases, and 13 bases lay in between. Germline CDR1 SGHTA, CDR2 FQGNSA. The CDR3 length is 13 residues. CDR3: CASSSGQLGGYTF. The CDR3 nucleotides read TGTGCCAGCAGCTCAGGACAGTTAGGTGGCTACACCTTC.

This clone is judged medium-sized. The chain employs TRBV7-9 and TRBJ2-3; maybe TRBD2 (5 bases). The germline gives CDR1 SEHNR, CDR2 FQNEAQ (reference sequence). Between the trimmed V and J ends, which lost 7 bases and 6 bases, there was a span of 8 bases. The CDR3 covers 11 residues. In nucleotides, the CDR3 is TGTGCCAGCATAAGGGAGGATACGCAGTATTTT. It codes for CASIREDTQYF.

The chain combines TRBV7-2 with TRBJ1-2; 11 bases are shared with TRBD1. The CDR3 has 13 residues. With V trimmed by 6 bases and J by 8 bases, 5 bases remained unmatched. Germline loops: CDR1 SGHTA, CDR2 FQGNSA. The CDR3 spells CASRIRTGGGYTF. The DNA for the CDR3 is TGTGCCAGCAGGATTAGGACAGGGGGCGGCTACACCTTC. The entire variable domain, with the rest obtained from reference TRBV7-2 and TRBJ1-2, is as follows: GAGVSQSPSNKVTEKGKDVELRCDPISGHTALYWYRQSLGQGLEFLIYFQGNSAPDKSGLPSDRFSAERTGGSVSTLTIQRTQQEDSAVYLCASRIRTGGGYTFGSGTRLTVV.

The V gene is TRBV11-3, the J gene TRBJ2-1, with D unresolved. Between the trimmed V and J ends, which lost 3 bases and 10 bases, there was a span of 7 bases. This CDR3 has 11 amino acids. The V gene's germline CDR1 is SGHNT and CDR2 YENEEA. CDR3 DNA: TGTGCCAGCAGCTTTCGCGGAGAGCAGTTCTTC. Encoded protein: CASSFRGEQFF.

V gene TRBV19 combines with J gene TRBJ1-5, with D possibly being TRBD1 (5 bases). The V gene's germline CDR1 is LNHDA and CDR2 SQIVND (reference sequence). The CDR3 runs 15 residues. The germline V and J ends were trimmed by 6 bases and 6 bases, with 18 bases remaining between them. The CDR3 reads CASRYRDGEVQPQHF. The CDR3 DNA reads as TGTGCCAGTAGATACCGGGACGGGGAGGTTCAGCCCCAGCATTTT.

The rearrangement uses TRBV6-5 and TRBJ1-4; D not certain. The CDR3 contains 16 residues. Germline-derived CDR1 and CDR2 are MNHEY and SVGAGI. The V and J ends lost 4 bases and 0 bases respectively, with 12 bases between them. The DNA of the CDR3 is TGTGCCAGCAGTTCGCGGAGGGCTGCAACTAATGAAAAACTGTTTTTT. This sequence encodes CASSSRRAATNEKLFF.

The chain carries TRBV11-2 and TRBJ2-7, with 12 bases fitting TRBD2. Germline assignment: CDR1 SGHAT and CDR2 FQNNGV. Trimming removed 4 bases from V and 4 bases from J; junction bases left unmatched: 17. CDR3 length: 19 amino acids. CDR3 in DNA: TGTGCCAGCAGCTCATATCCCACCTCTAGCGGGAGGGACTTATACGAGCAGTACTTC. This encodes CASSSYPTSSGRDLYEQYF.

V is TRBV19 and J is TRBJ1-5; 11 nucleotides match TRBD1. V shed 3 bases and J 6 bases; nucleotides not matched to a gene: 13. Germline loops: CDR1 LNHDA, CDR2 SQIVND (reference sequence). The CDR3 contains 18 residues. CDR3 loop: CASSIDPRTGGGSQPQHF. DNA for the CDR3: TGTGCCAGTAGTATTGACCCCCGGACAGGGGGCGGGAGTCAGCCCCAGCATTTT. Using reference TRBV19 and TRBJ1-5 for the parts outside the CDR3, the full variable domain is DGGITQSPKYLFRKEGQNVTLSCEQNLNHDAMYWYRQDPGQGLRLIYYSQIVNDFQKGDIAEGYSVSREKKESFPLTVTSAQKNPTAFYLCASSIDPRTGGGSQPQHFGDGTRLSIL.

The sample holds one count of this clone. The V gene is TRBV6-6, the J gene TRBJ2-3, with 8 bases fitting TRBD2. The CDR3 is 16 amino acids. After removal of 5 bases from V and 1 base from J, the junction contained 8 bases not matched to a gene. CDR1 and CDR2 (germline): MNHNY, SVGAGI (reference sequence). The CDR3: CASSPLSGKGTDTQYF. CDR3 bases: TGTGCCAGCAGTCCACTTAGCGGGAAGGGCACAGATACGCAGTATTTT.

This chain links TRBV19 with TRBJ2-1; possible D gene TRBD2, 5 bases. CDR3 size: 16 residues. The germline V gene encodes CDR1 LNHDA and CDR2 SQIVND (reference sequence). The V end was cut by 3 bases, the J end by 4 bases, with 16 bases between. As DNA, the CDR3 is TGTGCCAGTAGTATTCATCTAGCCGAAACATACAATGAGCAGTTCTTC. Protein: CASSIHLAETYNEQFF. Full variable domain (missing parts from reference TRBV19 and TRBJ2-1): DGGITQSPKYLFRKEGQNVTLSCEQNLNHDAMYWYRQDPGQGLRLIYYSQIVNDFQKGDIAEGYSVSREKKESFPLTVTSAQKNPTAFYLCASSIHLAETYNEQFFGPGTRLTVL.